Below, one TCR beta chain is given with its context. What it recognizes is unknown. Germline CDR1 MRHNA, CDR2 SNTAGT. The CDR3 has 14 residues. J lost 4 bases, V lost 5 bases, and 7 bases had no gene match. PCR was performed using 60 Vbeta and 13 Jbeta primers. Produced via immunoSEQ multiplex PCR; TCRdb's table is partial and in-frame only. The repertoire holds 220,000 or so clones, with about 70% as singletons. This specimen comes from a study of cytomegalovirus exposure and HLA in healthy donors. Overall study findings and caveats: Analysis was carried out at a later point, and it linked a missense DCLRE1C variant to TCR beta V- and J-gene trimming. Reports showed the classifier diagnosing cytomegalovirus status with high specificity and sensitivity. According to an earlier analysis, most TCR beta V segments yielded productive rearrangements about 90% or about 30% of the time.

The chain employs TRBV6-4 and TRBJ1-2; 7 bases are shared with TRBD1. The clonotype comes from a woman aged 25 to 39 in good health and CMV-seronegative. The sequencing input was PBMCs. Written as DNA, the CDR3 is TGTGCCAGCAGTCCTTCGACAGGGATCTATGGCTACACCTTC. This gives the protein CASSPSTGIYGYTF.